The rows below give T cell receptor beta chains drawn from one sample of a study of PD-1 blockade in classical Hodgkin lymphoma. Clones were sequenced by immunoSEQ multiplex PCR, and TCRdb holds only the in-frame ones, with some missing. The table has tens of thousands of clones, around nine tenths seen once. The specimen was peripheral blood mononuclear cells (PBMCs), collected at baseline. These receptors were taken from a human donor with classical Hodgkin lymphoma. Each CDR3 is given with its conserved first and last residue.

V,J,CDR3
TRBV12-2,TRBJ1-5,CASRSVEGGTGSFDQPQHF
TRBV28,TRBJ2-3,CASRMTSGEFTSTDTQYF
TRBV7-2,TRBJ1-2,CASSPRGNYGYTF
TRBV12-5,TRBJ2-3,CASGPTSDTQYF
TRBV5-1,TRBJ2-7,CASSLGLNEQYF
TRBV19,TRBJ2-7,CATRTSGGYEQYF
TRBV29-1,TRBJ1-3,CSVQTGEIERNTIYF
TRBV6-6,TRBJ1-4,CASNSGISNEKLFF
TRBV19,TRBJ2-7,CASSIKGVGNLYEQYF
TRBV6-5,TRBJ2-3,CASSFESGRPTDTQYF
TRBV9,TRBJ2-3,CASSVAAYGTDTQYF
TRBV4-1,TRBJ1-5,CASSPPGSDQPQHF
TRBV27,TRBJ1-3,CASSLSQAAGNTIYF
TRBV4-1,TRBJ2-7,CASSLLTPLAGATYEQYF
TRBV7-9,TRBJ1-2,CASSLAGGKNGYTF
TRBV28,TRBJ1-6,CASSLLGVDSPLHF
TRBV18,TRBJ2-2,CASSPGATRFAGELFF
TRBV6-1,TRBJ2-1,CASSDSGGANEQFF
TRBV6-1,TRBJ2-7,CASSEQGSSSYEQYF
TRBV10-3,TRBJ2-1,CAISEGRYYSYNEQFF
TRBV29-1,TRBJ1-2,CSVEDLLRGLYGYTF
TRBV28,TRBJ2-7,CASRKGAHEQYF
TRBV10-3,TRBJ1-5,CAISEPYSNQPQHF
TRBV5-1,TRBJ2-3,CASSPPGTTDTQYF
TRBV19,TRBJ1-2,CASSTRQAVYGYTF
TRBV4-2,TRBJ1-4,CASSQGTGGEKLFF
TRBV5-1,TRBJ2-1,CASSLVVGLSYNEQFF
TRBV7-8,TRBJ1-2,CASSPGTGQTINLYGYTF
TRBV5-4,TRBJ2-3,CASSPELGPRDTQYF
TRBV27,TRBJ1-2,CASSFPGGYGYTF
TRBV6-5,TRBJ1-6,CASSYFKGQGNSPLHF
TRBV27,TRBJ1-4,CASRPPGRNEKLFF
TRBV7-2,TRBJ2-3,CASSSGLGVDTQYF
TRBV27,TRBJ2-2,CASSLSMNTGELFF
TRBV9,TRBJ2-7,CASSDGTGREQYF
TRBV5-1,TRBJ1-4,CASSLSGTANEKLFF
TRBV7-9,TRBJ1-6,CASSLEARTLHF
TRBV19,TRBJ2-3,CASGLAGGTDTQYF
TRBV27,TRBJ2-7,CASSLGGDSYEQYF
TRBV2,TRBJ2-2,CASSLLQGNTGELFF
TRBV5-1,TRBJ2-1,CASSPGQGWNEQFF
TRBV4-2,TRBJ2-7,CASSPGWDVGLEQYF
TRBV6-5,TRBJ2-7,CASSYSRQGAYEQYF
TRBV14,TRBJ2-7,CASSSDTHYEQYF
TRBV6-4,TRBJ2-3,CASSDRAADTQYF
TRBV11-2,TRBJ2-3,CASSSTDSTDTQYF
TRBV9,TRBJ1-5,CASSVYDGDQPQHF
TRBV5-4,TRBJ2-7,CASSQGGGYEQYF
TRBV5-1,TRBJ2-3,CASSWGATRDTQYF
TRBV9,TRBJ2-5,CASNRRDGETQYF
TRBV4-1,TRBJ2-6,CASSQEGQGSPGANVLTF
TRBV19,TRBJ1-5,CASSPRQGNQPQHF
TRBV2,TRBJ2-6,CASSFRRSGANVLTF
TRBV5-4,TRBJ1-1,CASSRRHLGNTEAFF
TRBV28,TRBJ2-1,CASTREDRSYNEQFF
TRBV4-1,TRBJ2-3,CASSRTDTQYF
TRBV7-3,TRBJ2-1,CASSLRGGTSYNEQFF
TRBV7-2,TRBJ1-6,CASSFPTGAHNSPLHF